The sequence of this TCR beta chain was determined in a study of T cells in Graves' hyperthyroidism and ophthalmopathy. Amplification yielded TCR beta CDR3 regions, with RNA transcripts as the source. TCR CDR3 regions were first amplified by RT-PCR with HTBI primers. From the multiplex PCR reads, TCRdb called clonotypes with MiXCR, one entry per CDR3 protein. Among just under 750,000 distinct CDR3 sequences listed, around a third were seen once. The CDR3 covers 12 residues. Germline values: CDR1 SNHLY, CDR2 FYNNEI. V lost 0 bases, J lost 2 bases, and 2 bases lay in between. Study results and limitations: A 13 V-J signature model discriminated ophthalmopathy versus stable hyperthyroidism. The majority of expanded thyroid clonotypes above 0.001 also appeared in blood.

This clonotype was recorded a few times. The target antigen is unknown. Sequencing used blood. The source of this sequence is a woman in her thirties or forties with Graves' hyperthyroidism. This chain uses TRBV2 with TRBJ2-7; D is ambiguous. The CDR3 bases are TGTGCCAGCAGTGAAGCCCCCTACGAGCAGTACTTC. It codes for CASSEAPYEQYF.